This T cell receptor beta chain was recovered during a study of cytotoxic CD8 clonotypes in ibrutinib-treated CLL. Clones were read by immunoSEQ multiplex PCR, and TCRdb kept only the in-frame ones, dropping some. The table has around 200,000 clones, about 75% seen once. Cryopreserved PBMCs supplied 2 to 2.5 micrograms of genomic DNA for TCR beta libraries. V lost 0 bases and J lost 3; bases outside the gene matches: 2. This CDR3 is built from 13 residues. Germline-derived CDR1 and CDR2 are GTSNPN and SVGIG (reference sequence). The sample was PBMCs, taken after 12 months of ibrutinib treatment. J is TRBJ2-7 and V is TRBV30; TRBD1 aligns across 7 bases. The sequence came from a human donor with chronic lymphocytic leukemia. CDR3 DNA sequence: TGTGCCTGGAGTGTACAGGGGAGCTACGAGCAGTACTTC. Translation: CAWSVQGSYEQYF.